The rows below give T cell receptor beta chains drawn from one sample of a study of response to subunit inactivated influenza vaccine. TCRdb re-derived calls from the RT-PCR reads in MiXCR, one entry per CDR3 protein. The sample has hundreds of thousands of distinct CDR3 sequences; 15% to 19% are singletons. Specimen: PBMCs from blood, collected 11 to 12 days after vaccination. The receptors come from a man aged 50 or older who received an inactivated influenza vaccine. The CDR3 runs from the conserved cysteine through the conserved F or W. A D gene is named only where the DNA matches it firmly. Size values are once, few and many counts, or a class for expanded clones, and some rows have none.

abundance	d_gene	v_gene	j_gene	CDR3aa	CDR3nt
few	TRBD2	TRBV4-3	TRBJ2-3	CASSQEASGDTDTQYF	TGCGCCAGCAGCCAAGAGGCTAGCGGGGACACAGATACGCAGTATTTT
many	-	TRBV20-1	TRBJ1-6	CSAKTHGSSSLHF	TGCAGTGCCAAAACGCACGGTAGCTCGTCCCTCCACTTT
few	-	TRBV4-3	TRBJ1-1	CASSDGSEAFF	TGCGCCAGCAGCGATGGGAGTGAAGCTTTCTTT
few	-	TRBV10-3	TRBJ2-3	CAISESTHGADTQYF	TGTGCCATCAGTGAATCTACTCACGGGGCAGATACGCAGTATTTT
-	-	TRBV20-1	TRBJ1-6	CSARDTANSPLHF	TGCAGTGCTAGGGATACCGCTAATTCACCCCTCCACTTT
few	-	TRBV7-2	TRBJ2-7	CASSFFSVGRGDEQYF	TGTGCCAGCAGCTTTTTCTCTGTGGGTCGGGGAGACGAGCAGTACTTC
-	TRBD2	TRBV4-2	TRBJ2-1	CASSQELAGGPNEQFF	TGTGCCAGCAGCCAAGAGCTAGCGGGGGGGCCCAATGAGCAGTTCTTC
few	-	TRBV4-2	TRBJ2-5	CASSQDTGGDAQYF	TGTGCCAGCAGCCAAGATACTGGGGGAGACGCCCAGTACTTC
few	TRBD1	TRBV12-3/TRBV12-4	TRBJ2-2	CASRPPGQGAPGELFF	TGTGCCAGCAGACCCCCGGGACAGGGGGCGCCGGGGGAGCTGTTTTTT
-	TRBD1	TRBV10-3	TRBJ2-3	CATAFGTGGTDTQYF	TGTGCCACTGCGTTTGGGACAGGGGGCACAGATACGCAGTATTTT
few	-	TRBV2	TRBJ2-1	CASSDGGRNYNEQFF	TGTGCCAGCAGTGATGGCGGACGAAACTACAATGAGCAGTTCTTC
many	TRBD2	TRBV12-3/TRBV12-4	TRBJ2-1	CASSSGTSVYNEQFF	TGTGCCAGCAGCTCCGGGACTAGCGTGTACAATGAGCAGTTCTTC
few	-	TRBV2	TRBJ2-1	CASTYDVQFF	TGTGCCAGCACCTATGATGTGCAGTTCTTC
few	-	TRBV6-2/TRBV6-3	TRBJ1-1	CASSYKGGDLSSWMNTEAFF	TGTGCCAGCAGTTACAAGGGGGGGGACTTATCTTCTTGGATGAACACTGAAGCTTTCTTT
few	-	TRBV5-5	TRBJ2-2	CASSIRLTGNTGELFF	TGTGCCAGCAGCATACGCTTGACGGGGAACACCGGGGAGCTGTTTTTT
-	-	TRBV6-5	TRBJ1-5	CASTWDGENQPQHF	TGTGCCAGCACTTGGGACGGGGAGAATCAGCCCCAGCATTTT
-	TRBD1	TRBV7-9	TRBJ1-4	CASSQGGSSNEKLFF	TGTGCCAGCAGCCAGGGGGGGAGCTCTAATGAAAAACTGTTTTTT
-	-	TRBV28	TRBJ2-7	CASTSRVYEQYF	TGTGCCAGCACATCCAGGGTCTACGAGCAGTACTTC
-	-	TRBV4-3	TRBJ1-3	CASSQDRFGNTIYF	TGCGCCAGCAGCCAAGACAGGTTCGGAAACACCATATATTTT
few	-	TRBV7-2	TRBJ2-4	CASSLWTDLAKNIQYF	TGTGCCAGCAGCCTTTGGACAGACCTAGCCAAAAACATTCAGTACTTC
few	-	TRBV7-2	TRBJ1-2	CASSSNFGGVGYTF	TGTGCCAGCAGCTCCAATTTTGGGGGTGTGGGCTACACCTTC
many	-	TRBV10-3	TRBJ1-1	CAISEPGRAVTEAFF	TGTGCCATCAGTGAGCCCGGCAGGGCGGTCACTGAAGCTTTCTTT
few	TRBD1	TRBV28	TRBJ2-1	CASSFRTGDYNEQFF	TGTGCCAGCAGCTTCCGGACAGGGGACTACAATGAGCAGTTCTTC
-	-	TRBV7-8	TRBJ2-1	CASSFRDHFYNEQFF	TGTGCCAGCAGCTTCCGGGACCATTTTTACAATGAGCAGTTCTTC
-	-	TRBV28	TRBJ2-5	CAAVGGVQETQYF	TGTGCCGCTGTAGGGGGAGTACAAGAGACCCAGTACTTC
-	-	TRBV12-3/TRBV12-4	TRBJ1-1	CASSLGDGGGTEAFF	TGTGCCAGCAGTTTAGGCGATGGAGGGGGCACTGAAGCTTTCTTT